This TCR beta chain derives from a study of blood T cell repertoires in COVID-19. Whole-study context: Sites across the United States, Italy and Spain contributed samples from acute and convalescent COVID-19. Sample material is recorded as cDNA or gDNA derived from T cells, B-cell-depleted T cells, or PBMCs.

The data were produced by immunoSEQ multiplex PCR, yet TCRdb's version contains in-frame clones alone and is incomplete. The sample records around 150,000 clones, around nine tenths being singletons. The CDR3 extends over 17 amino acids. Losses at the gene ends were 4 bases for V and 2 bases for J; bases not matched to a gene: 12. The V gene's germline CDR1 is LNHDA and CDR2 SQIVND (reference sequence). This sequence originates from a human donor in a cohort sampled during active COVID-19. V is TRBV19 and J is TRBJ2-7; 9 nucleotides match TRBD1. The sample was peripheral blood. CDR3 region: CASSTRQGTGNAYEQYF. In DNA, the CDR3 is TGTGCCAGTAGTACACGGCAGGGGACAGGGAACGCCTACGAGCAGTACTTC. The whole variable domain, remainder taken from reference TRBV19 and TRBJ2-7, is DGGITQSPKYLFRKEGQNVTLSCEQNLNHDAMYWYRQDPGQGLRLIYYSQIVNDFQKGDIAEGYSVSREKKESFPLTVTSAQKNPTAFYLCASSTRQGTGNAYEQYFGPGTRLTVT.